A single sample gave rise to the 26 T cell receptor beta chains below, sequenced in a study of cytomegalovirus exposure and HLA in healthy donors. The PCR employed 60 Vbeta primers together with 13 Jbeta primers. Only in-frame clones appear in the TCRdb table, and some are missing; sequencing was by immunoSEQ multiplex PCR. The profile shows about 140,000 clones, roughly four fifths of them singletons. Sequencing was performed on PBMCs. The receptors shown here come from a man in his late teens or twenties in good health and CMV-seropositive.

The V and J genes are TRBV5-1 and TRBJ1-5; 10 bases line up with TRBD1. The CDR3 consists of 15 residues. With 0 bases clipped from V and 5 bases from J, the junction kept 2 bases outside the gene matches. Germline CDR1 reads SGHRS; CDR2 reads YFSETQ. The CDR3 region is CASSLGGTGDQPQHF. CDR3 coding DNA: TGCGCCAGCAGCTTGGGGGGGACAGGGGATCAGCCCCAGCATTTT.

The V call is TRBV12-5, the J call TRBJ2-1, with 9 bases that match TRBD2. V gave up 0 bases and J gave up 3 bases; unmatched junction bases: 9. This CDR3 is built from 18 residues. Germline V lookup: CDR1 LGHNT, CDR2 FRNRAP. The chain's CDR3 is CASGLVIGREGDYNEQFF. The CDR3 DNA is TGTGCTAGTGGTTTGGTAATTGGGCGGGAGGGGGACTACAATGAGCAGTTCTTC.

In its sample, this clone was seen a few times. DNA of the CDR3: TGCGCCAGCAGCTTGAACACAAACAATGAGCAGTTCTTC. Amino acid sequence: CASSLNTNNEQFF. V usage is TRBV5-1 and J usage is TRBJ2-1; no clear D. The germline V gene encodes CDR1 SGHRS and CDR2 YFSETQ. The CDR3 extends over 13 amino acids. Trimming shortened V by 1 base and J by 5 bases, and 7 bases separated the two germline ends.

This sequence joins TRBV13 and TRBJ2-5; TRBD1 matches at 8 bases. This CDR3 is built from 16 residues. Germline V gene lookup returns CDR1 PRHDT and CDR2 FYEKMQ (reference sequence). Germline trimming cut 6 bases from V and 1 base from J; bases unmatched to any gene: 10. DNA of the CDR3: TGTGCCAGCAGATCCGGGACAGGAACGATCCAAGAGACCCAGTACTTC. It yields the protein CASRSGTGTIQETQYF.

A note on this clone: Other DNA sequences in the sample encode the same CDR3. This sequence joins TRBV21-1 and TRBJ2-4; the D call of TRBD2 is as the table states it, not checked on the DNA. TRBV21-1 is a pseudogene locus. CDR3 size: 13 residues. The chain's CDR3 is CARRLVAKNIQYF. The CDR3 nucleotides read TGCGCCAGGAGACTGGTAGCCAAAAACATTCAGTACTTC.

This chain links TRBV4-2 with TRBJ1-4, with 7 bases that match TRBD1. The germline V gene has CDR1 LGHNA and CDR2 YNFKEQ. The CDR3 has 16 amino acids. V trimming: 0 bases; J trimming: 6 bases; junction bases outside the gene matches: 7. This CDR3 reads CASSQEDTGTDEKLFF. The CDR3, as DNA: TGTGCCAGCAGCCAAGAGGATACCGGGACAGATGAAAAACTGTTTTTT.

The J gene is TRBJ2-7, the V gene TRBV6-5, with 10 bases that match TRBD2. This CDR3 is 15 amino acids long. After removal of 2 bases from V and 4 bases from J, the junction contained 5 bases not matched to a gene. Germline V lookup: CDR1 MNHEY, CDR2 SVGAGI. The CDR3 protein is CASSYGTAGGYEQYF. As DNA, the CDR3 is TGTGCCAGCAGTTACGGTACAGCGGGAGGGTACGAGCAGTACTTC.

This sequence joins TRBV18 and TRBJ1-1, with 8 bases aligning to TRBD1. Looked up from germline, CDR1 is KGHSH and CDR2 is LQKENI. The junction had 6 bases not matched to a gene; V was cut back by 5 bases and J by 4 bases. The CDR3 has 14 residues. CDR3 amino acids: CASSSDRGVTEAFF. CDR3 nucleotide sequence: TGTGCCAGCTCATCCGACAGGGGCGTCACTGAAGCTTTCTTT.

V and J are TRBV4-1 and TRBJ2-7; D unclear. The CDR3 sequence is 14 residues long. The ends were cut back, 4 bases at V and 0 bases at J, with 10 bases in the middle. CDR1 and CDR2 from the germline V gene are MGHRA and YSYEKL. DNA of the CDR3: TGCGCCAGCAGCCCTGGCCTCCTCTCCTACGAGCAGTACTTC. Protein: CASSPGLLSYEQYF.

A few counts support this clone. The V and J genes are TRBV6-5 and TRBJ1-2; possibly TRBD1 for D (5 bases). CDR1 and CDR2 (germline): MNHEY, SVGAGI. V lost 3 bases to trimming and J lost 4 bases, with 12 bases between them. The CDR3 is 14 residues long. The CDR3 sequence is CASSYQGLSYGYTF. Written as DNA, the CDR3 is TGTGCCAGCAGTTATCAGGGTTTAAGCTATGGCTACACCTTC.

The chain uses TRBV28 and TRBJ2-2, with 9 bases that match TRBD1. Trimming removed 10 bases from V and 7 bases from J; junction bases left unmatched: 10. The CDR3 spans 14 residues. Germline lookup yields CDR1 MDHEN and CDR2 SYDVKM. CDR3 protein: CATRWDRDDGELFF. In DNA, the CDR3 is TGTGCCACTCGATGGGACAGGGATGACGGGGAGCTGTTTTTT.

This chain connects TRBV28 to TRBJ2-7, with TRBD2 matching over 10 bases. The CDR3 has 15 residues. V gave up 6 bases and J gave up 2 bases; unmatched junction bases: 7. The V gene's germline CDR1 is MDHEN and CDR2 SYDVKM. This chain's CDR3 is CASRPRTSGPYEQYF. The CDR3 region has the DNA TGTGCCAGCAGACCTCGGACTAGCGGACCCTACGAGCAGTACTTC.

This CDR3 reads CASSKNSSRPHGTPNTGELFF. The CDR3 DNA is TGTGCCAGCAGCAAAAACTCGTCGCGGCCACACGGGACTCCAAACACCGGGGAGCTGTTTTTT. This chain links TRBV21-1 with TRBJ2-2; TRBD2 is the table's D call, not checked against the DNA. TRBV21-1 is noted as a pseudogene. There are 21 residues in the CDR3.

The chain employs TRBV28 and TRBJ2-1, with D maybe TRBD2 (5 bases). CDR1 and CDR2 from the germline V gene are MDHEN and SYDVKM. The CDR3 is 15 amino acids. V dropped 6 bases and J dropped 0 bases, with 12 bases sitting between them. The CDR3 loop is CASRGAALSYNEQFF. DNA of the CDR3: TGTGCCAGCAGGGGAGCGGCTCTCTCCTACAATGAGCAGTTCTTC.

The chain recombines TRBV7-9 with TRBJ2-5; 7 bases match TRBD1. Germline CDR1 is SEHNR and CDR2 is FQNEAQ (reference sequence). J lost 0 bases, V lost 10 bases, and 2 bases had no gene match. CDR3 length: 12 amino acids. CDR3 region: CATQGDQETQYF. For the CDR3, the DNA is TGTGCCACCCAGGGGGACCAAGAGACCCAGTACTTC.

The chain combines TRBV5-1 with TRBJ2-5; a possible D gene is TRBD2 (5 bases). The last part of the DNA fits TRBJ2-7 better; the J call may be wrong. From germline, CDR1 is SGHRS and CDR2 YFSETQ. This CDR3 comprises 15 residues. CDR3 protein: CASSLGLSRPYEQYF. The CDR3 nucleotides are TGCGCCAGCAGCTTGGGACTATCCCGACCCTACGAGCAGTACTTC.

This rearrangement joins TRBV9 to TRBJ2-1, with D tentatively TRBD2 (6 bases). The CDR3 is 15 residues long. The germline V gene encodes CDR1 SGDLS and CDR2 YYNGEE. The V gene lost 0 bases and the J gene lost 3 bases, with 10 bases spanning the gap. This chain's CDR3 is CASSVGVAVYNEQFF. The CDR3 DNA reads as TGTGCCAGCAGCGTAGGGGTAGCGGTCTACAATGAGCAGTTCTTC.

CDR3: CASSDGTGGSGEQYF. The CDR3 DNA follows: TGTGCCAGCAGTGATGGGACAGGGGGATCGGGGGAGCAGTACTTC. The V call is TRBV2, the J call TRBJ2-7; 11 positions agree with TRBD1. Germline CDR1 SNHLY, CDR2 FYNNEI. V was clipped by 3 bases and J by 7 bases; unmatched bases: 8. The CDR3 totals 15 residues.

This clone has only one observation. The genes are TRBV5-8 and TRBJ1-2, with D hard to call. V lost 1 base and J 3 bases, leaving 10 bases between the germline ends. The germline gives CDR1 SGHTS, CDR2 YDEGEE. The CDR3 spans 14 residues. The CDR3 sequence: CASSLIYGYYGYTF. The CDR3 DNA follows: TGTGCCAGCAGCTTGATTTACGGTTACTATGGCTACACCTTC.

The CDR3: CATSRVGGGGQPQHF. The CDR3 DNA reads as TGTGCCACCAGCAGAGTCGGCGGTGGAGGACAGCCCCAGCATTTT. This rearrangement joins TRBV15 to TRBJ1-5; no definite D call. The length of the CDR3 is 15 residues. V was clipped by 1 base and J by 7 bases, with 14 bases between them. The germline gives CDR1 LNHNV, CDR2 YYDKDF (reference sequence).

The chain links TRBV28 to TRBJ2-7; D is possibly TRBD2 (6 bases). The CDR3 spans 13 residues. Germline lookup yields CDR1 MDHEN and CDR2 SYDVKM. Trimming left V 6 bases short and J 5 bases short, with 14 bases between. CDR3 bases: TGTGCCAGCAGACCTAGCGATGAGGACGAGCAGTACTTC. Amino acid sequence: CASRPSDEDEQYF.

V gene TRBV7-9 combines with J gene TRBJ2-3, with unresolved D. This CDR3 has 18 amino acids. Trimming pared 5 bases from V and 2 bases from J, leaving 23 bases between. The V gene's germline CDR1 is SEHNR and CDR2 FQNEAQ (reference sequence). Here the CDR3 DNA reads TGTGCCAGCAGCCCCGCGAGAGCCTATTTCGCCGACACAGATACGCAGTATTTT. It yields the protein CASSPARAYFADTDTQYF.

This clone was counted once. This chain links TRBV25-1 with TRBJ2-7, with a weak D call TRBD1 (5 bases). Trimming took 1 base from V and 5 from J, leaving 18 bases between them. There are 16 residues in the CDR3. Germline CDR1 MGHDK, CDR2 SYGVNS. The chain's CDR3 is CASSESSYRTLNEQYF. In nucleotides, the CDR3 is TGTGCCAGCAGTGAATCTTCCTACAGGACCTTGAACGAGCAGTACTTC.

The chain carries TRBV2 and TRBJ1-5, with TRBD1 matching 10 bases. The CDR3 runs 14 residues. J lost 6 bases, V lost 4 bases, and 3 bases had no gene match. CDR1 SNHLY and CDR2 FYNNEI come from the germline V gene. This CDR3 reads CASSGTGGTQPQHF. DNA of the CDR3: TGTGCCAGCAGTGGGACAGGGGGAACTCAGCCCCAGCATTTT.

The chain links TRBV4-1 to TRBJ1-1; perhaps TRBD1 as D (6 bases). The CDR3 sequence is 15 residues long. CDR1 is MGHRA, CDR2 YSYEKL, per germline. V shed 5 bases and J shed 0 bases, with 13 bases lying between them. The CDR3 DNA follows: TGCGCCAGCAGCATTTCCGGGACAATGAACACTGAAGCTTTCTTT. Its protein is CASSISGTMNTEAFF.

The chain combines TRBV2 with TRBJ2-5; a possible D gene is TRBD1 (5 bases). TRBJ2-7 explains the end of the DNA better; the J call may be wrong. Germline V lookup: CDR1 SNHLY, CDR2 FYNNEI. This CDR3 contains 15 residues. The CDR3 sequence: CASSEGRWSSYEQYF. The CDR3 region has the DNA TGTGCCAGCAGTGAGGGGCGGTGGAGCTCCTACGAGCAGTACTTC.